The 25 T cell receptor beta chains presented below share a single source sample, sequenced in a study of blood T cells in healthy people across ages (dated by TCRdb to between 2015 and 2017). To prepare the library, 5' RACE was applied. The data were produced on an Illumina HiSeq 2500. A second PCR of about 6 to 11 cycles was performed with a sample-barcoded 5' primer and a J-beta primer mix. Using fastp trimming at Q25 and MiXCR clonotype assembly, TCRdb reanalyzed the public sequencing data and kept in-frame beta chains. Rows merge per CDR3 protein into single entries with the most common DNA and genes. The sample table records about 1.8 million distinct CDR3 sequences; roughly 49% of these occur just once. About 2.1% of the sample lies in the top ten. The sample taken for sequencing was blood. Every receptor here comes from a woman in her 40s in good health.

In its sample, this clonotype was seen a few times. The chain combines TRBV7-2 with TRBJ2-1; D gene unclear. This CDR3 comprises 15 residues. V was clipped by 5 bases and J by 6 bases, with 17 bases between them. CDR1 and CDR2 from the germline V gene are SGHTA and FQGNSA. DNA for the CDR3: TGTGCCAGCAGCCAGTCCCGAGCTCCTGGCAATGAGCAGTTCTTC. It yields the protein CASSQSRAPGNEQFF. The complete variable domain, with remaining parts taken from reference TRBV7-2 and TRBJ2-1, reads GAGVSQSPSNKVTEKGKDVELRCDPISGHTALYWYRQSLGQGLEFLIYFQGNSAPDKSGLPSDRFSAERTGGSVSTLTIQRTQQEDSAVYLCASSQSRAPGNEQFFGPGTRLTVL.

This clonotype was seen a few times. This sequence joins TRBV4-3 and TRBJ2-5; possible D gene TRBD2, 6 bases. Germline loops: CDR1 LGHNA, CDR2 YSLEER. This CDR3 has 17 residues. The V end lost 0 bases, the J end lost 0 bases, and 14 bases lay between the germline ends. Written as DNA, the CDR3 is TGCGCCAGCAGCCAAGATTTGCGGGACCTATACCAAGAGACCCAGTACTTC. Translating gives CASSQDLRDLYQETQYF.

This rearrangement joins TRBV12-3 or TRBV12-4 to TRBJ2-1; TRBD1 is a possible D gene (6 bases). V lost 0 bases and J lost 1, with 16 bases in between. The CDR3 is 18 residues long. Here the CDR3 DNA reads TGTGCCAGCAGTTTAGCGTTTGGACAGCGTGGGTCCTACAATGAGCAGTTCTTC. It is translated as CASSLAFGQRGSYNEQFF.

This clonotype was seen a few times. V gene TRBV6-5 combines with J gene TRBJ1-2, with D hard to call. Trimming cost V 5 bases and J 0 bases, with 10 bases left between them. CDR1 is MNHEY, CDR2 SVGAGI, per germline. The CDR3 sequence is 14 residues long. The DNA of the CDR3 is TGTGCCAGCAGTGTGGAAAGCCCTAACTATGGCTACACCTTC. This translates into CASSVESPNYGYTF.

This sequence joins TRBV15 and TRBJ2-3, with TRBD2 matching over 12 bases. V was clipped by 5 bases and J by 0 bases; unmatched bases: 9. The CDR3 is 18 residues long. Looked up from germline, CDR1 is LNHNV and CDR2 is YYDKDF (reference sequence). The CDR3 protein is CATSATVGTSGSTDTQYF. The CDR3 nucleotides are TGTGCCACCAGCGCTACGGTAGGGACTAGCGGGAGCACAGATACGCAGTATTTT.

The J gene is TRBJ1-5, the V gene TRBV6-2 or TRBV6-3, with 7 bases fitting TRBD1. Germline CDR1 MNHEY, CDR2 SVGEGT. The length of the CDR3 is 15 residues. Unmatched junction bases numbered 5, after V lost 6 bases and J lost 0 bases. The CDR3 protein is CASSMGQHSNQPQHF. In nucleotides, the CDR3 is TGTGCCAGCAGCATGGGACAGCATAGCAATCAGCCCCAGCATTTT.

Many counts were recorded for this clonotype. V usage is TRBV29-1 and J usage is TRBJ2-7; D is tentatively TRBD1 or TRBD2 (5 bases each). Germline CDR1 and CDR2: SQVTM and ANQGSEA. This CDR3 comprises 13 residues. Trimming took 7 bases from V and 1 from J, leaving 14 bases between them. CDR3 in DNA: TGCAGCGCCATCCTGGGACCTTCCTACGAGCAGTACTTC. It yields the protein CSAILGPSYEQYF.

CDR3 DNA: TGTGCCAGCGGAGCGGTAGCGATCTCCTACGAGCAGTACTTC. This translates into CASGAVAISYEQYF. This chain joins TRBV6-6 and TRBJ2-7, with D possibly being TRBD2 (5 bases). The CDR3 runs to 14 residues. V was trimmed by 8 bases and J by 0 bases, leaving 14 bases between them. Germline CDR1 reads MNHNY; CDR2 reads SVGAGI (reference sequence).

This chain connects TRBV12-3 or TRBV12-4 to TRBJ2-1, with D perhaps TRBD2 (7 bases). V lost 8 bases and J 9 bases, leaving 20 bases between the germline ends. There are 14 residues in the CDR3. CDR3 sequence reads: CASGTGGGPPEQFF. The CDR3, as DNA: TGTGCCAGCGGGACTGGGGGGGGGCCTCCTGAGCAGTTCTTC.

V and J are TRBV6-2 or TRBV6-3 and TRBJ1-2; D remains unclear. V was cut by 2 bases and J by 6 bases, with 10 bases left in between. Germline loops: CDR1 MNHEY, CDR2 SVGEGT. The CDR3 runs to 13 residues. Here the CDR3 reads CASSYGHTNGYTF. CDR3 coding DNA: TGTGCCAGCAGTTACGGGCACACGAATGGCTACACCTTC.

This clonotype was seen a handful of times. The J gene is TRBJ2-3, the V gene TRBV5-1, with D unresolved. This CDR3 comprises 15 residues. Germline CDR1 SGHRS, CDR2 YFSETQ. Trimming left V 0 bases short and J 1 base short, with 9 bases between. The CDR3 spells CASSLVGSRTDTQYF. The CDR3 nucleotides are TGCGCCAGCAGCTTGGTTGGGTCCCGCACAGATACGCAGTATTTT.

J is TRBJ2-5 and V is TRBV7-2; 7 bases align to TRBD2. The J call may be in error: the DNA end matches TRBJ2-7 better. CDR3 length equals 12 residues. Germline CDR1 SGHTA, CDR2 FQGNSA. The CDR3 nucleotides read TGTGCCAGCAGCCCAAGGACTAGCGAGCAGTACTTC. Residues: CASSPRTSEQYF.

The chain employs TRBV6-5 and TRBJ2-3; 8 bases are a match to TRBD2. This CDR3 contains 14 residues. V lost 5 bases, J lost 4 bases, and 5 bases stayed unmatched. Germline CDR1 is MNHEY and CDR2 is SVGAGI. CDR3 DNA sequence: TGTGCCAGCAGTCCTAGCGGGTTGGCAGATACGCAGTATTTT. Encoded protein: CASSPSGLADTQYF.

This chain connects TRBV12-3 or TRBV12-4 to TRBJ2-7, with D unclear. The CDR3 is 11 amino acids. Trimming took 7 bases from V and 4 from J, leaving 8 bases between them. For the CDR3, the DNA is TGTGCCAGCACATACGGATACGAGCAGTACTTC. Residues: CASTYGYEQYF.

The CDR3 loop is CSVGQRGPPNEQFF. The CDR3 DNA reads as TGCAGCGTTGGCCAGCGGGGACCCCCCAATGAGCAGTTCTTC. The chain carries TRBV29-1 and TRBJ2-1; 7 nucleotides match TRBD2. Germline CDR1 SQVTM, CDR2 ANQGSEA. This CDR3 contains 14 residues. The V gene end was trimmed by 4 bases and the J gene end by 6 bases; junction bases not matched to a gene: 9.

V gene TRBV27 combines with J gene TRBJ2-1, with a weak D call TRBD1 (5 bases). The CDR3 extends over 13 amino acids. Trimming stripped 4 bases from V and 7 bases from J, with 11 bases between. Germline loops: CDR1 MNHEY, CDR2 SMNVEV (reference sequence). The CDR3 region is CASSSQVGNEQFF. CDR3 DNA: TGTGCCAGCAGTTCACAGGTCGGGAATGAGCAGTTCTTC.

J is TRBJ2-7 and V is TRBV27; the D gene is possibly TRBD1 (5 bases). V was shortened by 8 bases and J by 7 bases, with 15 bases between the two germline ends. This CDR3 region has 12 residues. Germline V gives CDR1 MNHEY, CDR2 SMNVEV (reference sequence). CDR3 nucleotide sequence: TGTGCCAGCGGACACCCTAACAATGAGCAGTACTTC. This translates into CASGHPNNEQYF.

The rearrangement links TRBV6-1 to TRBJ2-1; TRBD2 aligns across 7 bases. This CDR3 is built from 16 residues. V was clipped by 4 bases and J by 0 bases; unmatched bases: 6. Germline loops: CDR1 MNHNS, CDR2 SASEGT. In DNA form, the CDR3 reads TGTGCCAGCAGTGTTCAGGGAGGGGCCTCCTACAATGAGCAGTTCTTC. Translating gives CASSVQGGASYNEQFF.

This clonotype came up a few times. The V and J genes are TRBV10-1 and TRBJ2-1; a weak D match, TRBD1 (6 bases). With 8 bases removed from V and 10 bases from J, the gap between germline ends came to 18 bases. The CDR3 runs 13 residues. Germline CDR1 WNHNN, CDR2 SYGVQD (reference sequence). In nucleotides, the CDR3 is TGCGCCAGCGGACAGCGCCGGGATAGGGAGCAGTTCTTC. It translates to CASGQRRDREQFF.

This clonotype appeared a few times. The chain joins TRBV7-2 to TRBJ2-6, with D uncertain. With 5 bases removed from V and 1 base from J, the gap between germline ends came to 15 bases. Germline CDR1 reads SGHTA; CDR2 reads FQGNSA. This CDR3 contains 17 residues. This CDR3 reads CASSPGDRWSGANVLTF. For the CDR3, the DNA is TGTGCCAGCAGCCCCGGAGATCGTTGGTCTGGGGCCAACGTCCTGACTTTC.

The chain combines TRBV20-1 with TRBJ2-4; no clear D. The J call may be incorrect, as the DNA end agrees better with TRBJ2-7. Germline V gives CDR1 DFQATT, CDR2 SNEGSKA (reference sequence). The CDR3 is 13 residues long. In DNA, the CDR3 is TGCAGTGCTAGTCTTACGGTCTCCTACGAGCAGTACTTC. This translates into CSASLTVSYEQYF.

This chain joins TRBV4-2 and TRBJ2-4; D is possibly TRBD2 (5 bases). The CDR3 runs to 15 residues. CDR1 and CDR2 from the germline V gene are LGHNA and YNFKEQ. V was trimmed by 0 bases and J by 11 bases, leaving 17 bases between them. CDR3: CASSQDGVDSLVQYF. CDR3 nucleotides: TGTGCCAGCAGCCAAGATGGGGTGGACTCGCTCGTTCAGTACTTC.

This clonotype was seen more than once but under ten times. In DNA, the CDR3 is TGCAGCGTTGAAGATCGTCAGGGGCGATCCTACAATGAGCAGTTCTTC. Translating gives CSVEDRQGRSYNEQFF. The genes are TRBV29-1 and TRBJ2-1, with a tentative D call TRBD1 (6 bases). CDR3 length equals 16 residues. Trimming removed 0 bases at V and 1 base at J, with 13 bases between. Germline loops: CDR1 SQVTM, CDR2 ANQGSEA.

CDR3 loop: CASSEGHSGEKLFF. The CDR3 nucleotides are TGTGCCAGCAGTGAGGGACACTCGGGTGAAAAACTGTTTTTT. The chain employs TRBV6-1 and TRBJ1-4; TRBD1 might be the D (6 bases). The CDR3 spans 14 residues. The V gene's germline CDR1 is MNHNS and CDR2 SASEGT. V was cut by 3 bases and J by 7 bases, with 12 bases left in between.

J is TRBJ2-5 and V is TRBV7-2, with 11 nucleotides matching TRBD2. This CDR3 region has 17 residues. V lost 5 bases to trimming and J lost 2 bases; unmatched junction nucleotides: 10. The germline CDR1 and CDR2 sequences are SGHTA and FQGNSA. CDR3 amino acids: CASSTWGSGGVQETQYF. The CDR3 nucleotides are TGTGCCAGCAGCACCTGGGGTAGCGGGGGGGTACAAGAGACCCAGTACTTC.